The 18 T cell receptor beta chains below come from one sample, sequenced in a study of blood T cell repertoires in COVID-19 (dated by TCRdb to 2020 to 2021). Library creation used the immunoSEQ multiplex PCR assay. In its TCRdb copy, this immuneACCESS table keeps in-frame sequences only and misses some clones. Where compared with another copy, unresolved V genes explain less than half of these, and the others have no known cause. The sample data list about 72,000 clones, and 90% of these were observed just once. Of the sample, over 8% is held by the ten largest clones. The sample consisted of peripheral blood. These receptors were obtained from a human donor in a cohort sampled during active COVID-19.

The chain joins TRBV4-3 to TRBJ2-7, with 7 positions matching TRBD1. The CDR3 length is 16 residues. Germline V CDR1 and CDR2: LGHNA, YSLEER. Trimming cost V 4 bases and J 0 bases; bases outside gene matches: 9. The CDR3 sequence is CASSLARTGLSYEQYF. DNA of the CDR3: TGCGCCAGCAGCCTGGCGCGGACAGGTCTCTCCTACGAGCAGTACTTC.

This chain joins TRBV5-1 and TRBJ2-7; the match to TRBD1 covers 7 bases. With V trimmed by 4 bases and J by 1 base, 5 bases remained unmatched. Germline CDR1 and CDR2: SGHRS and YFSETQ. The CDR3 totals 14 residues. The CDR3 region is CASSPGDRSYEQYF. In DNA, the CDR3 is TGCGCCAGCAGCCCTGGGGACAGATCCTACGAGCAGTACTTC.

The chain has TRBV29-1 and TRBJ2-1; D is perhaps TRBD1 (6 bases). The CDR3 has 13 amino acids. The germline V gene has CDR1 SQVTM and CDR2 ANQGSEA. The V end was cut by 3 bases, the J end by 4 bases, with 10 bases between. For the CDR3, the DNA is TGCAGCGTTGATGGACAGAAGTACAATGAGCAGTTCTTC. Its protein is CSVDGQKYNEQFF.

This clone was observed once. The V call is TRBV28, the J call TRBJ1-1; no clear D gene. V was clipped by 3 bases and J by 1 base, with 15 bases between them. The CDR3 spans 16 residues. The germline CDR1 and CDR2 sequences are MDHEN and SYDVKM. Written as DNA, the CDR3 is TGTGCCAGCAGTTTTATCCAGGAGGAACCGAACACTGAAGCTTTCTTT. Protein sequence: CASSFIQEEPNTEAFF. The whole variable domain, filled in from reference TRBV28 and TRBJ1-1, reads DVKVTQSSRYLVKRTGEKVFLECVQDMDHENMFWYRQDPGLGLRLIYFSYDVKMKEKGDIPEGYSVSREKKERFSLILESASTNQTSMYLCASSFIQEEPNTEAFFGQGTRLTVV.

The chain combines TRBV5-8 with TRBJ2-2; 9 bases line up with TRBD2. The CDR3 runs to 15 residues. Looked up from germline, CDR1 is SGHTS and CDR2 is YDEGEE. V shed 4 bases, J shed 4 bases, and the junction held 5 bases outside the gene matches. The DNA for the CDR3 is TGTGCCAGCAGCATGCGACTAGCGGTCACCGGGGAGCTGTTTTTT. Its protein is CASSMRLAVTGELFF.

The chain carries TRBV4-2 and TRBJ2-7; 8 positions match TRBD2. The length of the CDR3 is 21 residues. V dropped 2 bases and J dropped 4; count of bases not matched to a gene: 25. The germline V gene has CDR1 LGHNA and CDR2 YNFKEQ. Here the CDR3 reads CASSQSSGGRLIGRAGYEQYF. CDR3 in DNA: TGTGCCAGCAGCCAAAGTTCCGGGGGGCGTCTGATCGGGAGGGCCGGGTACGAGCAGTACTTC.

This rearrangement joins TRBV4-3 to TRBJ2-3; the D is unclear. Germline V gene lookup returns CDR1 LGHNA and CDR2 YSLEER. The V end was cut by 0 bases, the J end by 8 bases, with 18 bases between. The CDR3 has 16 amino acids. CDR3 protein: CASSQDRSAGVGTQYF. Written as DNA, the CDR3 is TGCGCCAGCAGCCAAGATAGGAGCGCCGGCGTAGGTACGCAGTATTTT.

The chain employs TRBV5-4 and TRBJ2-2; 7 bases match TRBD1. The CDR3 has 17 amino acids. J was trimmed by 3 bases and V by 1 base; bases with no gene match: 9. Germline V gene data show CDR1 as SGHNT and CDR2 as YYREEE (reference sequence). This chain's CDR3 is CASSLTRTGAYTGELFF. The CDR3 nucleotides read TGTGCCAGCAGCTTGACCAGGACAGGAGCCTACACCGGGGAGCTGTTTTTT.

The chain uses TRBV9 and TRBJ2-3; the D is unclear. The CDR3 has 14 residues. Trimming stripped 2 bases from V and 3 bases from J, with 10 bases between. Germline CDR1 reads SGDLS; CDR2 reads YYNGEE. The CDR3 sequence: CASSVTRGTDTQYF. The DNA for the CDR3 is TGTGCCAGCAGCGTTACGAGAGGTACAGATACGCAGTATTTT.

The chain employs TRBV7-2 and TRBJ1-2, with 7 bases that match TRBD1. J gave up 8 bases and V 1 base, and 7 bases lay outside the gene matches. There are 14 residues in the CDR3. The germline gives CDR1 SGHTA, CDR2 FQGNSA. The CDR3 nucleotides are TGTGCCAGCAGCTTAGACAGGACAGGCGTCGGCTACACCTTC. It codes for CASSLDRTGVGYTF.

The rearrangement uses TRBV5-1 and TRBJ1-6, with TRBD1 as a possible D gene (5 bases). CDR3 length: 14 amino acids. The ends were cut back, 0 bases at V and 9 bases at J, with 10 bases in the middle. Germline V CDR1 and CDR2: SGHRS, YFSETQ. The CDR3 DNA reads as TGCGCCAGCAGCTTGGCCGCTAGGGGTTCACCCCTCCACTTT. Its translation is CASSLAARGSPLHF.

The chain combines TRBV1 with TRBJ1-2; TRBD1, as called in the table, went unchecked against the DNA. TRBV1 is labeled a pseudogene. The CDR3 sequence is 17 residues long. The CDR3 spells CTSSQEYSREIGTGYTF. CDR3 bases: TGCACCAGCAGCCAAGAATACAGCAGGGAAATCGGAACTGGCTACACCTTC.

This chain links TRBV4-2 with TRBJ2-1, with TRBD2 matching over 8 bases. In germline, CDR1 is LGHNA, CDR2 YNFKEQ. This CDR3 spans 16 amino acids. The V gene end was trimmed by 2 bases and the J gene end by 7 bases; junction bases not matched to a gene: 10. DNA for the CDR3: TGTGCCAGCAGCCAACACCCCCCAGCGGGAGAAAATGAGCAGTTCTTC. Translated: CASSQHPPAGENEQFF.

This chain joins TRBV7-9 and TRBJ1-5; tentatively, D is TRBD1 (6 bases). This CDR3 has 17 residues. Germline lookup yields CDR1 SEHNR and CDR2 FQNEAQ (reference sequence). V lost 4 bases, J lost 1 base, and 17 bases lay in between. The CDR3 DNA reads TGTGCCAGCAGCTCCGTTAGGGTGGGGGCGAGCAATCAGCCCCAGCATTTT. This sequence encodes CASSSVRVGASNQPQHF.

The genes are TRBV5-6 and TRBJ1-1, with D tentatively TRBD1 (6 bases). Trimming stripped 0 bases from V and 4 bases from J, with 13 bases between. Germline values: CDR1 SGHDT, CDR2 YYEEEE. The CDR3 runs 15 residues. The CDR3 loop is CASSLVGRGSTEAFF. The CDR3 bases are TGTGCCAGCAGCTTGGTGGGCAGGGGAAGCACTGAAGCTTTCTTT.

This clone has just one count. The chain couples TRBV28 to TRBJ2-5, with D possibly TRBD1 on 6 matching bases. From germline, CDR1 is MDHEN and CDR2 SYDVKM. With 6 bases removed from V and 5 bases from J, the gap between germline ends came to 16 bases. The CDR3 contains 14 residues. The chain's CDR3 is CASSSQGNSETQYF. Here the CDR3 DNA reads TGTGCCAGCAGCTCCCAGGGGAACTCTGAGACCCAGTACTTC.

This chain connects TRBV3-1 (or the pseudogene TRBV3-2) to TRBJ2-1; 8 nucleotides align to TRBD1. The CDR3 spans 14 residues. The V gene's germline CDR1 is LGHDT and CDR2 YNNKEL (reference sequence). V was clipped by 4 bases and J by 7 bases; unmatched bases: 6. As DNA, the CDR3 is TGTGCCAGCAGCCCCCGGACAGGGCTAAATGAGCAGTTCTTC. Its protein product is CASSPRTGLNEQFF.

Only one count was recorded for this clone. The chain recombines TRBV10-2 with TRBJ2-2, with D maybe TRBD2 (6 bases). The CDR3 loop spans 16 amino acids. The germline V and J ends were trimmed by 6 bases and 4 bases, with 18 bases remaining between them. CDR1 WSHSY and CDR2 SAAADI come from the germline V gene. CDR3 sequence: CASSFSAGLITGELFF. The CDR3 coding sequence is TGCGCCAGCAGCTTCTCGGCGGGACTCATCACCGGGGAGCTGTTTTTT.